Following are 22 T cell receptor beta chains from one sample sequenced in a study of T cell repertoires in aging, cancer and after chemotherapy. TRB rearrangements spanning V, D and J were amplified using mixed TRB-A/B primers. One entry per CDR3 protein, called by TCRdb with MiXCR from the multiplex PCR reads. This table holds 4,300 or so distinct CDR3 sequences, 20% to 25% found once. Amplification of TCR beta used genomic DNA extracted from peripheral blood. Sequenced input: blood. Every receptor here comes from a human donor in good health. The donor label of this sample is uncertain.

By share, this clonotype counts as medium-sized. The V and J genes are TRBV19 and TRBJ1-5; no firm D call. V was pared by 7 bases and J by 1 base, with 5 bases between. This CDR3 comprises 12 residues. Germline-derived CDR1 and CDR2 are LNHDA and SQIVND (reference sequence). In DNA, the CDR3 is TGTGCCAGTAAAGACAGCAATCAGCCCCAGCATTTT. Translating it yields CASKDSNQPQHF.

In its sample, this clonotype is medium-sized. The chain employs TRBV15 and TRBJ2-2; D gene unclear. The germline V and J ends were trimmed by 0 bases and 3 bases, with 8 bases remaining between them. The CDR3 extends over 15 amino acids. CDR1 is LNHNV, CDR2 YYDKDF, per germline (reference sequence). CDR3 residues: CATSRDGPDTGELFF. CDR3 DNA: TGTGCCACCAGCAGAGATGGCCCCGACACCGGGGAGCTGTTTTTT.

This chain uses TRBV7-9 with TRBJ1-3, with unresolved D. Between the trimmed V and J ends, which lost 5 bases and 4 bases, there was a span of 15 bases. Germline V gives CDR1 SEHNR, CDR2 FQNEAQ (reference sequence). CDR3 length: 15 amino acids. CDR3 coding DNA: TGTGCCAGCAGCCCTAAGATACGGCTCGGAAACACCATATATTTT. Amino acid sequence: CASSPKIRLGNTIYF. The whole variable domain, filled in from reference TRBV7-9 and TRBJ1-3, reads DTGVSQNPRHKITKRGQNVTFRCDPISEHNRLYWYRQTLGQGPEFLTYFQNEAQLEKSRLLSDRFSAERPKGSFSTLEIQRTEQGDSAMYLCASSPKIRLGNTIYFGEGSWLTVV.

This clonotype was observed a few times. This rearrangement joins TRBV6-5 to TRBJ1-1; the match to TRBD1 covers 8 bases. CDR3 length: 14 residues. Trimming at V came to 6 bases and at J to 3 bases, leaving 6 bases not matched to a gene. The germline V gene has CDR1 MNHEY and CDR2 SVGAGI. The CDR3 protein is CASRPTGAYTEAFF. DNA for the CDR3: TGTGCCAGCAGACCGACAGGGGCCTACACTGAAGCTTTCTTT.

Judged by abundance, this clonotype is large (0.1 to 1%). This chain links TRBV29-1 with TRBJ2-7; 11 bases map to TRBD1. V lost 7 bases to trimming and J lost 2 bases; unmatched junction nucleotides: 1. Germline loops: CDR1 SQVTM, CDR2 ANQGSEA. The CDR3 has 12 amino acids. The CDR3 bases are TGCAGCGGGGGACAGGGGGCCTACGAGCAGTACTTC. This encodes CSGGQGAYEQYF.

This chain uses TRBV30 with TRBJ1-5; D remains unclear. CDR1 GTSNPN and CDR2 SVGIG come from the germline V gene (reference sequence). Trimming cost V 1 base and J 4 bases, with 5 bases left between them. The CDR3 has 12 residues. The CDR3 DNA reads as TGTGCCTGGAGTGGTGGGAATCAGCCCCAGCATTTT. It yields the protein CAWSGGNQPQHF.

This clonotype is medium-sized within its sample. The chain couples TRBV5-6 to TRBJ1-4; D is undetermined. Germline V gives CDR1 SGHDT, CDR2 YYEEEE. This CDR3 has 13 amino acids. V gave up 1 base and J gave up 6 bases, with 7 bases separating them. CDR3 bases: TGTGCCAGCAGCTTGTGGTACGATGAAAAACTGTTTTTT. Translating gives CASSLWYDEKLFF.

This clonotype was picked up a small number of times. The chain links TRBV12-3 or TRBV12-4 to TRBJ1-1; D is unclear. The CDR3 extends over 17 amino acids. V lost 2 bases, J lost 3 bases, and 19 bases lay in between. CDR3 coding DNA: TGTGCCAGCAGTTTACGGCAAACCCCCAAGAGTGACACTGAAGCTTTCTTT. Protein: CASSLRQTPKSDTEAFF.

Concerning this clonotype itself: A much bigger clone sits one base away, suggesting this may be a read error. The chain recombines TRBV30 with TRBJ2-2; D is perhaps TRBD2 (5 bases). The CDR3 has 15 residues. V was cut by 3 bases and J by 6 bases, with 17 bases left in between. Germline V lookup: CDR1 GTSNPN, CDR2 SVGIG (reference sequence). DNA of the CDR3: TGTGCCTGGAGAGGATGGGCTCGGGATTCCGGGGAGCTGTTTTTT. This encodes CAWRGWARDSGELFF.

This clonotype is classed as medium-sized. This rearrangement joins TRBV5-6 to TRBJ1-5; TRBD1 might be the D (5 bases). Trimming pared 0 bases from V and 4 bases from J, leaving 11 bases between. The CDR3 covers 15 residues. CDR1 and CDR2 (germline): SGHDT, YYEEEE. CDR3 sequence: CASSLGGSGNQPQHF. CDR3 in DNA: TGTGCCAGCAGCTTGGGGGGGTCGGGAAATCAGCCCCAGCATTTT.

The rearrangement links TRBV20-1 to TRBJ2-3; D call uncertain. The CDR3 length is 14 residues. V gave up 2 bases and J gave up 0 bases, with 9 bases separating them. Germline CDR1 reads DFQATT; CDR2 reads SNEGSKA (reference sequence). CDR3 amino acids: CSARKGTSTDTQYF. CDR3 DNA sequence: TGCAGTGCTAGAAAGGGCACTAGCACAGATACGCAGTATTTT.

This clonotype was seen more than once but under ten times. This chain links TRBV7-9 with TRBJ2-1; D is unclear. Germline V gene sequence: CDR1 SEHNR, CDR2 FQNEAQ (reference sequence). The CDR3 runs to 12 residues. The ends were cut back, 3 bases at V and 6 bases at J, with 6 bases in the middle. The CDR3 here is CASSFYPNEQFF. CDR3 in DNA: TGTGCCAGCAGCTTTTACCCCAATGAGCAGTTCTTC.

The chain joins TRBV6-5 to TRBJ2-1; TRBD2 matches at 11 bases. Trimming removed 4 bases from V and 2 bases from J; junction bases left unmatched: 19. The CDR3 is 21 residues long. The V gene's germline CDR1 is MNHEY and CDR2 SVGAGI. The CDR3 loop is CASSFPTSGETPWGTYNEQFF. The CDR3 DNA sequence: TGTGCCAGCAGTTTCCCGACTAGCGGGGAAACCCCTTGGGGAACCTACAATGAGCAGTTCTTC.

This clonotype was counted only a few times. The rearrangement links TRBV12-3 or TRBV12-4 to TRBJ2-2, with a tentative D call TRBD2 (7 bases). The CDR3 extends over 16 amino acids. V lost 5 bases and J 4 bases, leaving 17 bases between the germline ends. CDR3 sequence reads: CASSGGRGIGTGELFF. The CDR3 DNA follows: TGTGCCAGCAGTGGGGGGAGGGGGATCGGCACCGGGGAGCTGTTTTTT.

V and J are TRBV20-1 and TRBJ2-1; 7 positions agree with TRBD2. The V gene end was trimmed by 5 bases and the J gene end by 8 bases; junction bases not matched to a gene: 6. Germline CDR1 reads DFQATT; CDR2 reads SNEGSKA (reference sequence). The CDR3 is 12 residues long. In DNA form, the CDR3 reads TGCAGTGCTGGGGGGGAGCGGGATGAGCAGTTCTTC. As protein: CSAGGERDEQFF.

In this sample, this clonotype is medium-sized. This CDR3 reads CASSAYSGGLTDTQYF. CDR3 coding DNA: TGTGCCAGCAGTGCCTATAGCGGGGGTTTGACAGATACGCAGTATTTT. The chain combines TRBV6-2 or TRBV6-3 with TRBJ2-3; the match to TRBD2 covers 9 bases. Germline lookup yields CDR1 MNHEY and CDR2 SVGEGT. The V gene end was trimmed by 5 bases and the J gene end by 3 bases; junction bases not matched to a gene: 9. This CDR3 is 16 amino acids long.

CDR3 amino acids: CASSLDRARAFF. CDR3 sequence (DNA): TGTGCCAGCAGTTTGGACAGGGCCCGAGCTTTCTTT. The rearrangement links TRBV12-3 or TRBV12-4 to TRBJ1-1; 8 nucleotides line up with TRBD1. There are 12 residues in the CDR3. V shed 3 bases, J shed 10 bases, and the junction held 4 bases outside the gene matches.

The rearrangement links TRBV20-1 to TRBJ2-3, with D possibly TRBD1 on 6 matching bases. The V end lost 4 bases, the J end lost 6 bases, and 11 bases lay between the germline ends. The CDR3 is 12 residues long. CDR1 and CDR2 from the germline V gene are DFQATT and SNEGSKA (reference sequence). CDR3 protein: CSATGVADTQYF. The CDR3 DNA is TGCAGTGCTACAGGGGTGGCGGATACGCAGTATTTT.

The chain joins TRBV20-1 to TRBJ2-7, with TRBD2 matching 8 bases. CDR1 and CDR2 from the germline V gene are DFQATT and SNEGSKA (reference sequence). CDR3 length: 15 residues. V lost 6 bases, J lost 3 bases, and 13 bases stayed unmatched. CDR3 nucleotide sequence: TGCAGTGCCAACGGGAGGGGCGCTCGGGACTACGAGCAGTACTTC. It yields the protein CSANGRGARDYEQYF.

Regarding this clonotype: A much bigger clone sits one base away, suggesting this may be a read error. In DNA, the CDR3 is TGTGCCAGCAGTAGGGGCTGCAATGAGCAGTTCTTC. It translates to CASSRGCNEQFF. The chain employs TRBV6-2 or TRBV6-3 and TRBJ2-1; TRBD1 might be the D (5 bases). The CDR3 has 12 amino acids. Germline V gene lookup returns CDR1 MNHEY and CDR2 SVGEGT. V shed 5 bases and J shed 6 bases, with 8 bases lying between them.

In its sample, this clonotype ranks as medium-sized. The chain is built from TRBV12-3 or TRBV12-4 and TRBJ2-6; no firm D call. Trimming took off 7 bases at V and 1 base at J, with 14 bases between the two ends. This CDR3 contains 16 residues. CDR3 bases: TGTGCCAGCACCCCTGAGCATTCTTCTGGGGCCAACGTCCTGACTTTC. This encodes CASTPEHSSGANVLTF.

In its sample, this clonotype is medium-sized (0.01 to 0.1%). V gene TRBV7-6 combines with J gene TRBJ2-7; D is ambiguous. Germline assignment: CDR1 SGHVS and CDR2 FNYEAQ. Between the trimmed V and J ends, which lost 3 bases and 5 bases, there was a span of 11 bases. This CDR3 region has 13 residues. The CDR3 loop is CASSFSAPNEQYF. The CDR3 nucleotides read TGTGCCAGCAGCTTCAGCGCCCCAAACGAGCAGTACTTC.